These T cell receptor beta chains were read from a single sample in a study of T cells in Graves' hyperthyroidism and ophthalmopathy. TCRdb independently ran MiXCR on the multiplex PCR reads; one entry per CDR3 protein. The data contain about 340,000 distinct CDR3 sequences, around 23% of them singletons. Sequenced input: blood. The receptors derive from a woman in her fifties or sixties with Graves' hyperthyroidism. The CDR3 runs from the conserved cysteine through the conserved F or W. D genes are given only for firm matches. The size field is filled for only some rows; it gives once, few, many or a size class.

CDR3 protein	CDR3 DNA	J gene	D gene	V gene	clone size
CAWSVQLGLADYNEQFF	TGTGCCTGGAGTGTACAATTAGGACTAGCGGACTACAATGAGCAGTTCTTC	TRBJ2-1	TRBD2	TRBV30	many
CAWSVPGDQPQHF	TGTGCCTGGAGTGTACCGGGGGATCAGCCCCAGCATTTT	TRBJ1-5	NA	TRBV30	many
CASSQVSALAGVYEQYF	TGTGCCAGCAGCCAAGTCTCTGCACTAGCGGGGGTCTACGAGCAGTACTTC	TRBJ2-7	TRBD2	TRBV3-1	many
CASRGPGQGTGSYNSPLHF	TGTGCCAGCAGAGGCCCGGGACAGGGGACGGGCTCCTATAATTCACCCCTCCACTTT	TRBJ1-6	TRBD1	TRBV28	NA
CASRPTGENTEAFF	TGTGCCAGCAGACCCACAGGGGAGAACACTGAAGCTTTCTTT	TRBJ1-1	TRBD1	TRBV12-3/TRBV12-4	NA
CASSGTGTIYGYTF	TGTGCCAGCAGCGGGACAGGGACCATCTATGGCTACACCTTC	TRBJ1-2	TRBD1	TRBV9	few
CASSQQGTGELFF	TGTGCCAGCAGCCAGCAGGGGACCGGGGAGCTGTTTTTT	TRBJ2-2	NA	TRBV3-1	many
CSAERLAGEGNEQFF	TGCAGTGCTGAACGACTAGCGGGAGAAGGCAATGAGCAGTTCTTC	TRBJ2-1	TRBD2	TRBV20-1	NA
CASSSGGPGNEQFF	TGTGCCAGTTCCTCGGGGGGGCCAGGTAATGAGCAGTTCTTC	TRBJ2-1	TRBD2	TRBV6-1	many
CATSRESAGRRYNEQFF	TGTGCCACCAGCAGAGAGAGTGCGGGTCGGCGGTACAATGAGCAGTTCTTC	TRBJ2-1	NA	TRBV15	many
CASSTGSRNQPQHF	TGTGCCAGCAGTACCGGGAGCCGCAATCAGCCCCAGCATTTT	TRBJ1-5	NA	TRBV28	many
CASSPEEPSRHQPQHF	TGCGCCAGCAGCCCGGAGGAACCGTCACGTCATCAGCCCCAGCATTTT	TRBJ1-5	NA	TRBV5-1	many
CASSSPGQGEDTQYF	TGTGCCAGCAGCTCCCCGGGACAGGGTGAAGATACGCAGTATTTT	TRBJ2-3	TRBD1	TRBV13	few
CAWSVHGRANTGELFF	TGTGCCTGGAGTGTTCATGGCCGAGCGAACACCGGGGAGCTGTTTTTT	TRBJ2-2	NA	TRBV30	many
CASQVSFNEQFF	TGCGCCAGCCAGGTTTCCTTCAATGAGCAGTTCTTC	TRBJ2-1	NA	TRBV5-1	NA
CASSYSTSGRSTFYEQYF	TGTGCCAGCAGTTATTCGACTAGCGGGAGGTCCACCTTCTACGAGCAGTACTTC	TRBJ2-7	TRBD2	TRBV6-9	many
CSARTSGTSGEQYF	TGCAGTGCTAGAACCAGCGGGACCTCTGGCGAGCAGTACTTC	TRBJ2-7	TRBD2	TRBV20-1	few
CASSLGIQGRGNQPQHF	TGTGCCAGCAGCTTAGGCATACAGGGACGTGGCAATCAGCCCCAGCATTTT	TRBJ1-5	NA	TRBV11-2	NA
CASSVGRQGAAEAFF	TGTGCCAGCAGCGTAGGGAGACAGGGGGCCGCTGAAGCTTTCTTT	TRBJ1-1	TRBD1	TRBV9	few
CASSLGRTGGLPHSTDTQYF	TGCGCCAGCAGCTTGGGTAGGACAGGGGGCCTACCCCATAGCACAGATACGCAGTATTTT	TRBJ2-3	TRBD1	TRBV5-1	few
CASSLTAGEETQYF	TGCGCCAGCAGCTTGACGGCGGGAGAAGAGACCCAGTACTTC	TRBJ2-5	TRBD2	TRBV5-1	few
CASSFIGATPTSAFF	TGTGCCAGCAGTTTTATCGGGGCGACCCCGACATCAGCTTTCTTT	TRBJ1-1	NA	TRBV28	few
CASSTYSFPGTVNTEAFF	TGTGCCAGTAGTACGTACTCCTTTCCCGGCACGGTGAACACTGAAGCTTTCTTT	TRBJ1-1	NA	TRBV19	once
CASSLSGTFYNEQFF	TGTGCCAGCAGCCTTAGCGGGACCTTCTACAATGAGCAGTTCTTC	TRBJ2-1	TRBD2	TRBV5-4	many
CASSLLGTGGEKLFF	TGTGCCAGCAGCCTCTTGGGGACAGGGGGGGAAAAACTGTTTTTT	TRBJ1-4	TRBD1	TRBV28	few
CASSYPTSEAYNEQFF	TGTGCCAGCAGCTATCCAACTAGTGAGGCCTACAATGAGCAGTTCTTC	TRBJ2-1	NA	TRBV13	many
CASSSLSGRAGEQYF	TGCGCCAGCAGCTCCCTTAGCGGGAGGGCGGGAGAGCAGTACTTC	TRBJ2-7	TRBD2	TRBV5-1	many
CSAKKQETQYF	TGCAGTGCGAAAAAACAAGAGACCCAGTACTTC	TRBJ2-5	NA	TRBV20-1	many
CSAGGGTYEQYF	TGCAGTGCTGGGGGGGGGACCTACGAGCAGTACTTC	TRBJ2-7	TRBD2	TRBV20-1	NA
CASSLAGSGTDTQYF	TGTGCCAGCAGTCTAGCGGGATCGGGCACAGATACGCAGTATTTT	TRBJ2-3	TRBD2	TRBV11-2	many
CASSYSPDRFGAYPYEQYF	TGTGCCAGCAGTTACTCCCCTGATCGGTTTGGCGCGTACCCCTACGAGCAGTACTTC	TRBJ2-7	NA	TRBV6-2/TRBV6-3	many
CASSVGSSGRTDTQYF	TGTGCCAGCAGCGTAGGTAGTAGCGGGAGAACAGATACGCAGTATTTT	TRBJ2-3	TRBD2	TRBV9	few
CASGGTGTNTGELFF	TGTGCATCGGGGGGGACAGGGACCAACACCGGGGAGCTGTTTTTT	TRBJ2-2	NA	TRBV9	NA
CASGQEKLFF	TGTGCCAGCGGGCAAGAAAAACTGTTTTTT	TRBJ1-4	NA	TRBV6-1	NA
CASSPGRPTDTQYF	TGTGCCAGCAGTCCGGGACGGCCCACAGATACGCAGTATTTT	TRBJ2-3	NA	TRBV7-2	many
CASKSSSFLTSGRGSYEQYF	TGTGCCAGCAAGTCATCATCATTCCTAACTAGCGGGAGGGGATCCTACGAGCAGTACTTC	TRBJ2-7	TRBD2	TRBV7-2	NA
CASSLEAIRYNEQFF	TGCGCCAGCAGCTTGGAGGCTATTAGATACAATGAGCAGTTCTTC	TRBJ2-1	NA	TRBV5-1	many